The 8 T cell receptor beta chains listed next were all sequenced from one sample in a study of cytomegalovirus exposure and HLA in healthy donors. The primer mix had 60 Vbeta and 13 Jbeta primers. Only in-frame clones appear in the TCRdb table, and some are missing; sequencing was by immunoSEQ multiplex PCR. Altogether some 170,000 clones are present, approximately 78% being singletons, with the ten largest covering roughly 2.5%. Sequencing used PBMCs. Receptor source: a human donor in good health.

The CDR3 DNA is TGCAGCGTTGCACAGATCCATGGCTACACCTTC. It encodes CSVAQIHGYTF. The genes are TRBV29-1 and TRBJ1-2; D gene unclear. V shed 4 bases and J shed 6 bases, with 9 bases lying between them. Germline CDR1 and CDR2: SQVTM and ANQGSEA. The CDR3 has 11 residues.

This clone was seen a single time. The V and J genes are TRBV5-4 and TRBJ1-2; possibly TRBD1 for D (5 bases). Trimming stripped 4 bases from V and 0 bases from J, with 13 bases between. This CDR3 contains 15 residues. Per germline, CDR1 SGHNT and CDR2 YYREEE (reference sequence). This chain's CDR3 is CASSTRTGANYGYTF. The CDR3 region has the DNA TGTGCCAGCAGCACCCGAACGGGGGCTAACTATGGCTACACCTTC.

This clone was detected only a few times. This chain connects TRBV6-1 to TRBJ2-5, with D unclear. With 2 bases removed from V and 5 bases from J, the gap between germline ends came to 12 bases. The CDR3 is 14 residues long. Looked up from germline, CDR1 is MNHNS and CDR2 is SASEGT. CDR3 bases: TGTGCCAGCAGTGAATTAGTTATCGGGGAGACCCAGTACTTC. This translates into CASSELVIGETQYF.

The chain has TRBV6-1 and TRBJ2-5; possibly TRBD2 for D (6 bases). Near its end, the DNA agrees better with TRBJ2-7, so the J call may be wrong. CDR3 length: 14 residues. CDR1 and CDR2 from the germline V gene are MNHNS and SASEGT. CDR3 DNA: TGTGCCAGCAGTGAGGGGGGTATTCTGGACGAGCAGTACTTC. This translates into CASSEGGILDEQYF.

The chain recombines TRBV7-3 with TRBJ2-3; 8 positions agree with TRBD2. Losses at the gene ends were 8 bases for V and 2 bases for J; bases not matched to a gene: 6. Germline V gene sequence: CDR1 SGHTA, CDR2 FQGTGA. The CDR3 runs to 14 residues. The DNA of the CDR3 is TGTGCCAGCGGCATAGCGGGGTCCACAGATACGCAGTATTTT. This codes for CASGIAGSTDTQYF.

Here the CDR3 reads CSATGTSNTGELFF. The CDR3 nucleotides are TGCAGCGCCACCGGGACTAGCAACACCGGGGAGCTGTTTTTT. The rearrangement uses TRBV29-1 and TRBJ2-2; TRBD2 matches at 9 bases. Germline V gene lookup returns CDR1 SQVTM and CDR2 ANQGSEA. The CDR3 consists of 14 residues. The trim removed 7 bases at V and 2 bases at J, leaving 5 bases unmatched.

The genes are TRBV19 and TRBJ2-3; no definite D call. Germline V CDR1 and CDR2: LNHDA, SQIVND (reference sequence). The CDR3 loop spans 17 amino acids. V was cut by 3 bases and J by 2 bases, with 18 bases left in between. Here the CDR3 reads CASSIRRELTFTDTQYF. The CDR3 DNA reads as TGTGCCAGTAGTATCCGCCGTGAACTTACGTTCACAGATACGCAGTATTTT.

The chain carries TRBV13 and TRBJ2-1; D may be TRBD2 (6 bases). Per germline, CDR1 PRHDT and CDR2 FYEKMQ (reference sequence). The CDR3 consists of 15 residues. Trimming shortened V by 4 bases and J by 0 bases, and 10 bases separated the two germline ends. CDR3 sequence: CASSSVGGSYNEQFF. For the CDR3, the DNA is TGTGCCAGCAGCTCGGTCGGGGGCTCCTACAATGAGCAGTTCTTC. Combining the CDR3 with reference TRBV13 and TRBJ2-1 gives the whole variable domain AAGVIQSPRHLIKEKRETATLKCYPIPRHDTVYWYQQGPGQDPQFLISFYEKMQSDKGSIPDRFSAQQFSDYHSELNMSSLELGDSALYFCASSSVGGSYNEQFFGPGTRLTVL.